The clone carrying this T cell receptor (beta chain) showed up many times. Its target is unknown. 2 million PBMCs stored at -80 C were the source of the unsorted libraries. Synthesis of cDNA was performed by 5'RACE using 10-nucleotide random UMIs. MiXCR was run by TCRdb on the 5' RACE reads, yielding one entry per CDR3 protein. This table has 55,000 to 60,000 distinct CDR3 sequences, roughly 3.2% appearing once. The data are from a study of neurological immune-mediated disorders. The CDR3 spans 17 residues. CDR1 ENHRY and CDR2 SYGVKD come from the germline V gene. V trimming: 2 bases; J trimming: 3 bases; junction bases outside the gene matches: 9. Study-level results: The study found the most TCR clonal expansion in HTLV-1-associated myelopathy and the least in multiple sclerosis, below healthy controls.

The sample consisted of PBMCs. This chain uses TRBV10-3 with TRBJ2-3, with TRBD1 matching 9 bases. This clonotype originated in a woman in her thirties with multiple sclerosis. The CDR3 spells CAISEMQQGASTDTQYF. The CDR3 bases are TGTGCCATCAGTGAGATGCAACAGGGGGCGAGTACAGATACGCAGTATTTT.